This section outlines one T cell receptor (beta chain) sequence together with its context. The sample belongs to a study of T cell changes during pregnancy in multiple sclerosis. TCRdb keeps only in-frame clones here, not all; method: immunoSEQ multiplex PCR. The table records about 77,000 clones, 85% to 95% of them present only once. Per germline, CDR1 SGHDT and CDR2 YYEEEE. The CDR3 is 15 residues long. The ends were cut back, 4 bases at V and 0 bases at J, with 14 bases in the middle. This TCR derives from a female donor in good health, enrolled as a control in a pregnancy study. J is TRBJ2-7 and V is TRBV5-6; a weak D match, TRBD1 (5 bases). Specimen: peripheral blood, collected after pregnancy. The CDR3 DNA is TGTGCCAGCAGCCGCAGGGTATCCCTCTCCTACGAGCAGTACTTC. Residues: CASSRRVSLSYEQYF.